The 10 T cell receptor delta chains given below trace back to one sample, sequenced in a study of gamma-delta chains in newborns, infants, children. TCRdb used CATT to re-call clones from the reads. The sample has roughly 4,000 delta-chain clones, about 45% seen once; the top ten hold approximately 9%. The specimen comprised blood, sampled at week 6. Source of these receptors: a child who was a newborn, infant or young child, either healthy, febrile or measles-vaccinated (not recorded which).

The chain has TRDV2 and TRDJ1; 7 positions match TRDD2. With 1 base clipped from V and 2 bases from J, the junction kept 21 bases outside the gene matches. This CDR3 has 20 amino acids. Germline V gene sequence: CDR1 GEAIGNYY, CDR2 EKD. The CDR3 spells CACDTVQFPTLLTQTDKLIF. The CDR3 DNA reads TGTGCCTGTGACACGGTCCAATTTCCTACGCTCCTGACGCAGACCGATAAACTCATCTTT.

Regarding this clone: A read error is likely here: a far larger clone is one base away. This CDR3 is also generated by other DNA sequences in the sample. The chain links TRDV2 to TRDJ1, with TRDD3 identical over 9 bases. The germline CDR1 and CDR2 sequences are GEAIGNYY and EKD. The CDR3 covers 14 residues. In DNA form, the CDR3 reads TGTGCCTGTGACATACTGGGGGACACCGATAAACCCATCTTT. It encodes CACDILGDTDKPIF.

In the case of this clone: A far larger clone is one nucleotide away, so this likely arose from a read error. Other DNA sequences of this sample code for an identical CDR3. The chain combines TRDV2 with TRDJ3, with D unresolved. Germline V gives CDR1 GEAIGNYY, CDR2 EKD. The CDR3 has 13 amino acids. CDR3 in amino acids: CACDTWDTRQMFF. Written as DNA, the CDR3 is TGCGCCTGTGACACCTGGGACACCCGACAGATGTTTTTC.

This chain links TRDV1 with TRDJ1; 10 nucleotides align to TRDD3. CDR1 TSWWSYY and CDR2 QGS come from the germline V gene. The CDR3 runs to 23 residues. V dropped 2 bases and J dropped 0; count of bases not matched to a gene: 24. CDR3 coding DNA: TGTGCTCTTGGGGAAAACTCAGTGTGGAAGCTGGGGGATATCTCGGTGTACACCGATAAACTCATCTTT. This codes for CALGENSVWKLGDISVYTDKLIF.

As to this clone: Since a far larger clone is one base different, this is likely a read error. The same CDR3 can be traced to other DNA sequences in this sample. The chain is built from TRDV2 and TRDJ2, with a possible D match to TRDD3 (6 bases). This CDR3 is built from 13 residues. Trimming took off 4 bases at V and 4 bases at J, with 9 bases between the two ends. Germline loops: CDR1 GEAIGNYY, CDR2 EKD. CDR3 coding DNA: TGTGCCTGTGATACCTGGGGGACAGCACAACTCTTCTTT. Its protein product is CACDTWGTAQLFF.

Note on this clone: A read error may explain this, as a much larger clone is one base away. The chain recombines TRDV1 with TRDJ1, with D possibly being TRDD2 (9 bases). Per the germline V gene, CDR1 is TSWWSYY and CDR2 is QGS. The CDR3 is 21 residues long. Trimming removed 1 base from V and 8 bases from J, with 35 bases in between. CDR3 nucleotides: TGTGCTCTTGGGGAACAGAGACCCTCCTTCCTACCTGGGGGACAAAATCGAAAACTCATCTTT. The encoded protein is CALGEQRPSFLPGGQNRKLIF.

As for this clone: A much larger clone is a single base away; this may be a read error. This rearrangement joins TRDV2 to TRDJ1; no definite D call. The CDR3 totals 14 residues. Per the germline V gene, CDR1 is GEAIGNYY and CDR2 is EKD. Trimming cost V 0 bases and J 5 bases, with 12 bases left between them. The CDR3 is CACDTAVEGDKLIF. CDR3 DNA: TGTGCCTGTGACACCGCCGTGGAGGGAGATAAACTCATCTTT.

The rearrangement joins TRDV1 to TRDJ1; 12 positions match TRDD3. The germline CDR1 and CDR2 sequences are TSWWSYY and QGS. CDR3 size: 24 residues. V dropped 0 bases and J dropped 2; count of bases not matched to a gene: 25. The chain's CDR3 is CALGELTGVFLHWLGDTGTDKLIF. The DNA for the CDR3 is TGTGCTCTTGGGGAACTGACCGGGGTCTTCCTACATTGGCTGGGGGATACGGGGACCGATAAACTCATCTTT.

This chain links TRDV1 with TRDJ1; 10 nucleotides agree with TRDD3. Germline assignment: CDR1 TSWWSYY and CDR2 QGS. V lost 0 bases to trimming and J lost 0 bases; unmatched junction nucleotides: 34. The CDR3 is 27 residues long. CDR3 in amino acids: CALGELWKLPITGLPISTGGYTDKLIF. The CDR3, as DNA: TGTGCTCTTGGGGAACTCTGGAAACTGCCCATTACCGGCCTTCCTATAAGTACTGGGGGATACACCGATAAACTCATCTTT.

In its sample, this clone ranks as medium-sized. At the DNA level, this CDR3 is encoded by other sequences in the same sample as well. CDR3 sequence reads: CACDTLLGGYSTDKLIF. In DNA form, the CDR3 reads TGTGCCTGTGACACGCTTCTCGGGGGATACAGCACCGATAAACTCATCTTT. The chain carries TRDV2 and TRDJ1; 9 positions agree with TRDD3. The J segment lost 1 base and the V segment lost 1 base, leaving 9 bases of the junction unmatched. This CDR3 comprises 17 residues. Germline assignment: CDR1 GEAIGNYY and CDR2 EKD.